These 21 T cell receptor beta chains originate from one sample sequenced in a study of shared clonotypes between healthy human individuals. Profiled with immunoSEQ multiplex PCR; TCRdb holds only in-frame clones, not every one. Among roughly 850,000 clones listed, 96% were seen once. Naive CD8 isolation took CD45RO-negative cells positively selected for CCR7 and excluded terminally differentiated effector memory CD45RA+ cells. Sample: naive CD8+ T cells sorted from blood. The receptors were sampled from a man younger than 40 in good health.

V usage is TRBV5-8 and J usage is TRBJ1-1; D remains unclear. Trimming pared 4 bases from V and 1 base from J, leaving 11 bases between. Germline loops: CDR1 SGHTS, CDR2 YDEGEE. CDR3 length: 14 residues. Here the CDR3 DNA reads TGTGCCAGCAGCCGCCTGACACAGAACACTGAAGCTTTCTTT. This codes for CASSRLTQNTEAFF. The full variable domain, with the rest looked up from reference TRBV5-8 and TRBJ1-1, is EAGVTQSPTHLIKTRGQQATLRCSPISGHTSVYWYQQALGLGLQFLLWYDEGEERNRGNFPPRFSGRQFPNYSSELNVNALELEDSALYLCASSRLTQNTEAFFGQGTRLTVV.

This clone has a single count. The chain employs TRBV14 and TRBJ2-7; 8 bases line up with TRBD1. V gave up 6 bases and J gave up 2 bases; unmatched junction bases: 3. Germline CDR1 SGHDN, CDR2 FVKESK. CDR3 length: 13 amino acids. The CDR3: CASRTGVPYEQYF. Written as DNA, the CDR3 is TGTGCCAGCAGGACAGGGGTACCCTACGAGCAGTACTTC.

The rearrangement joins TRBV7-9 to TRBJ2-7; 8 nucleotides agree with TRBD1. Per germline, CDR1 SEHNR and CDR2 FQNEAQ (reference sequence). The CDR3 length is 15 residues. Trimming removed 4 bases from V and 5 bases from J; junction bases left unmatched: 10. The CDR3 region has the DNA TGTGCCAGCAGCTCCACCGGGACAGGAAGGCACGAGCAGTACTTC. Protein: CASSSTGTGRHEQYF.

The gene calls are TRBV29-1 and TRBJ2-7; D remains unclear. Germline lookup yields CDR1 SQVTM and CDR2 ANQGSEA. V was shortened by 2 bases and J by 0 bases, with 8 bases between the two germline ends. This CDR3 is built from 13 residues. This chain's CDR3 is CSVESADSYEQYF. CDR3 coding DNA: TGCAGCGTTGAATCCGCAGACTCCTACGAGCAGTACTTC.

The J gene is TRBJ2-5, the V gene TRBV7-3; TRBD1 matches 7 bases. Germline CDR1 SGHTA, CDR2 FQGTGA. Trimming cost V 5 bases and J 1 base; bases outside gene matches: 16. The CDR3 totals 18 residues. CDR3 protein: CASSVPPPDRESQETQYF. The DNA of the CDR3 is TGTGCCAGCAGCGTACCCCCCCCCGACAGGGAGTCCCAAGAGACCCAGTACTTC.

This clone appeared many times. This sequence joins TRBV7-9 and TRBJ1-5; tentative D call: TRBD1 (6 bases). The CDR3 is made up of 13 amino acids. Germline assignment: CDR1 SEHNR and CDR2 FQNEAQ (reference sequence). Trimming took off 1 base at V and 9 bases at J, with 10 bases between the two ends. The CDR3 sequence: CASSLEATGPQHF. CDR3 sequence (DNA): TGTGCCAGCAGCTTAGAGGCGACAGGGCCCCAGCATTTT.

V and J are TRBV6-6 and TRBJ1-5; D is uncertain. This CDR3 is built from 12 residues. Germline CDR1 is MNHNY and CDR2 is SVGAGI (reference sequence). V was shortened by 5 bases and J by 3 bases, with 5 bases between the two germline ends. The CDR3 nucleotides are TGTGCCAGCAGTCCCCCCAATCAGCCCCAGCATTTT. It codes for CASSPPNQPQHF.

This clone was seen only once. V gene TRBV6-5 combines with J gene TRBJ1-5; D is possibly TRBD1 (5 bases). This CDR3 has 15 amino acids. Per the germline V gene, CDR1 is MNHEY and CDR2 is SVGAGI. Trimming left V 2 bases short and J 4 bases short, with 12 bases between. CDR3 sequence (DNA): TGTGCCAGCAGTTACAGCGCTGGGGCGAATCAGCCCCAGCATTTT. This sequence encodes CASSYSAGANQPQHF.

The V and J genes are TRBV29-1 and TRBJ2-3; the D gene is possibly TRBD2 (6 bases). CDR1 is SQVTM, CDR2 ANQGSEA, per germline. The CDR3 runs 12 residues. V was clipped by 7 bases and J by 2 bases, with 10 bases between them. CDR3 in DNA: TGCAGCGGAGGGACTTACACAGATACGCAGTATTTT. Translated, it gives CSGGTYTDTQYF.

The chain couples TRBV5-1 to TRBJ2-3, with D perhaps matching TRBD1 (6 bases). This CDR3 is 14 amino acids long. The germline V and J ends were trimmed by 2 bases and 6 bases, with 13 bases remaining between them. CDR1 is SGHRS and CDR2 is YFSETQ in the germline V gene. CDR3 bases: TGCGCCAGCAGCTTTCGACAGGCCTCGGATACGCAGTATTTT. Protein sequence: CASSFRQASDTQYF.

This rearrangement joins TRBV7-9 to TRBJ2-1; D gene unclear. This CDR3 is built from 14 residues. The V gene's germline CDR1 is SEHNR and CDR2 FQNEAQ (reference sequence). The V end was cut by 2 bases, the J end by 7 bases, with 12 bases between. This CDR3 is CASSLSARPNEQFF. In DNA form, the CDR3 reads TGTGCCAGCAGCTTATCGGCTAGACCAAATGAGCAGTTCTTC.

This chain uses TRBV10-3 with TRBJ2-7; 9 bases are a match to TRBD1. The V segment lost 5 bases and the J segment 3 bases; nucleotides outside the gene matches: 5. Per germline, CDR1 ENHRY and CDR2 SYGVKD. CDR3 length equals 14 residues. The CDR3 bases are TGTGCCATCAGTCCCCGGGACAGGGACTACGAGCAGTACTTC. Translation gives CAISPRDRDYEQYF.

V gene TRBV27 combines with J gene TRBJ1-5, with a possible D match to TRBD1 (6 bases). This CDR3 spans 13 amino acids. Trimming stripped 2 bases from V and 9 bases from J, with 11 bases between. Germline values: CDR1 MNHEY, CDR2 SMNVEV (reference sequence). CDR3: CASSLRGGRPQHF. The CDR3 nucleotides read TGTGCCAGCAGTTTAAGGGGGGGACGGCCCCAGCATTTT.

The genes are TRBV25-1 and TRBJ2-5; D possibly matches TRBD1 or TRBD2 (5 bases each). The CDR3 has 14 residues. Trimming took off 3 bases at V and 9 bases at J, with 17 bases between the two ends. Germline-derived CDR1 and CDR2 are MGHDK and SYGVNS. The CDR3 is CASSDTGTRASQYF. The CDR3 DNA follows: TGTGCCAGCAGTGACACCGGGACCCGTGCTTCCCAGTACTTC.

The chain links TRBV7-9 to TRBJ1-3, with a tentative D call TRBD1 (5 bases). The germline CDR1 and CDR2 sequences are SEHNR and FQNEAQ (reference sequence). Trimming took 4 bases from V and 0 from J, leaving 16 bases between them. The CDR3 sequence is 17 residues long. CDR3 nucleotide sequence: TGTGCCAGCAGCTACCGCGACAGCGGATTCTCTGGAAACACCATATATTTT. Translated: CASSYRDSGFSGNTIYF.

This clone was seen a few times. The chain joins TRBV4-1 to TRBJ2-2; no reliable D call. V lost 0 bases and J lost 5, with 4 bases in between. This CDR3 contains 13 residues. CDR1 and CDR2 from the germline V gene are MGHRA and YSYEKL. CDR3 amino acids: CASSQELTGELFF. As DNA, the CDR3 is TGCGCCAGCAGCCAAGAGCTGACCGGGGAGCTGTTTTTT.

CDR3 region: CASREDASGNTIYF. CDR3 sequence (DNA): TGTGCCAGCAGAGAGGACGCCTCTGGAAACACCATATATTTT. The chain couples TRBV2 to TRBJ1-3; D is uncertain. Trimming cost V 6 bases and J 0 bases, with 9 bases left between them. Germline CDR1 SNHLY, CDR2 FYNNEI. The CDR3 has 14 amino acids.

This clone was seen once. The chain combines TRBV5-4 with TRBJ2-7; 9 bases align to TRBD1. This CDR3 is built from 15 residues. After removal of 4 bases from V and 2 bases from J, the junction contained 7 bases not matched to a gene. Germline CDR1 reads SGHNT; CDR2 reads YYREEE (reference sequence). This chain's CDR3 is CASSTRDRVPYEQYF. The DNA for the CDR3 is TGTGCCAGCAGCACAAGGGACAGGGTACCCTACGAGCAGTACTTC.

The V call is TRBV29-1, the J call TRBJ2-7; 9 positions match TRBD2. V lost 0 bases, J lost 2 bases, and 2 bases stayed unmatched. Germline values: CDR1 SQVTM, CDR2 ANQGSEA. The CDR3 spans 14 residues. The DNA of the CDR3 is TGCAGCGTTGAAGAGACTAGCGGAACCTACGAGCAGTACTTC. This translates into CSVEETSGTYEQYF.

This chain's CDR3 is CASSFRSSNTEAFF. The DNA for the CDR3 is TGCGCCAGCAGCTTCAGGAGCTCGAACACTGAAGCTTTCTTT. The J gene is TRBJ1-1, the V gene TRBV5-1; the D is unclear. The V end lost 2 bases, the J end lost 1 base, and 9 bases lay between the germline ends. The CDR3 extends over 14 amino acids. The germline V gene has CDR1 SGHRS and CDR2 YFSETQ.

The chain is built from TRBV6-5 and TRBJ1-1; D is ambiguous. Trimming removed 4 bases at V and 7 bases at J, with 13 bases between. The germline CDR1 and CDR2 sequences are MNHEY and SVGAGI. The CDR3 runs to 13 residues. The CDR3 spells CASSLGGWGEAFF. The CDR3 region has the DNA TGTGCCAGCAGTTTGGGAGGGTGGGGTGAAGCTTTCTTT.